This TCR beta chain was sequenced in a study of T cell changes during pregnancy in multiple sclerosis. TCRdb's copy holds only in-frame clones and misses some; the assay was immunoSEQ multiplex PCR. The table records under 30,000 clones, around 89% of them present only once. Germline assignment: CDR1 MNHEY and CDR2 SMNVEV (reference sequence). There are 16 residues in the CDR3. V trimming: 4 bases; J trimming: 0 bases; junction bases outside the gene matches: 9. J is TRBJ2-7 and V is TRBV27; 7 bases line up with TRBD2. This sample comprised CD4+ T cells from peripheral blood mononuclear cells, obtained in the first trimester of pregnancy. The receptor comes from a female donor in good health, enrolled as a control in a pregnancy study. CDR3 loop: CASSCLLALSSYEQYF. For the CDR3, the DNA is TGTGCCAGCAGTTGCCTACTAGCGCTATCCTCCTACGAGCAGTACTTC.